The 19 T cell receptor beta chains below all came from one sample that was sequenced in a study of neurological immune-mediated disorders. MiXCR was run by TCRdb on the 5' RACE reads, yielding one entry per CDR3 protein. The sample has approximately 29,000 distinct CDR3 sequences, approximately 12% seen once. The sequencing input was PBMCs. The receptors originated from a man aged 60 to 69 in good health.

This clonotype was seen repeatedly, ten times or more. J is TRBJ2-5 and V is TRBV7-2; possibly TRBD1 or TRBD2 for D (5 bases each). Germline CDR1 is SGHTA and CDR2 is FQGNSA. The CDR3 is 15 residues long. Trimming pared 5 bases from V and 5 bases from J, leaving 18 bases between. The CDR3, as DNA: TGTGCCAGCAGCCCAGGCGGGCAGGGTACGGAGACCCAGTACTTC. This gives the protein CASSPGGQGTETQYF.

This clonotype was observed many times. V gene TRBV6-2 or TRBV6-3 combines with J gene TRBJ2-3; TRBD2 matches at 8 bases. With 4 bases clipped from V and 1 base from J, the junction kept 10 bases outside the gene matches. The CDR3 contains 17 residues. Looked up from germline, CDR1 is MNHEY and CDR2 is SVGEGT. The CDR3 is CASSLTISGTGTDTQYF. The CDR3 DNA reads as TGTGCCAGCAGTTTGACTATTAGCGGGACTGGCACAGATACGCAGTATTTT.

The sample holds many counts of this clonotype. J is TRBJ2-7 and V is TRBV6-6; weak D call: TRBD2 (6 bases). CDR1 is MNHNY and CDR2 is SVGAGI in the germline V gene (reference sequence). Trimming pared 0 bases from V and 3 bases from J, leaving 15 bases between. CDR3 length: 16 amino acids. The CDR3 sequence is CASSYSGLKKFYEQYF. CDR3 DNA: TGTGCCAGCAGTTACTCGGGACTTAAAAAGTTCTACGAGCAGTACTTC.

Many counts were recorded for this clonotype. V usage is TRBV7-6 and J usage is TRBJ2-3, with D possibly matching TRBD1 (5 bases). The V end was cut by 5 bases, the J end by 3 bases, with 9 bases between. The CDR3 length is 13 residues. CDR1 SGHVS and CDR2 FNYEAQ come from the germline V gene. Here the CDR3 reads CASSQGVTDTQYF. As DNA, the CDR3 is TGTGCCAGCAGCCAGGGTGTTACAGATACGCAGTATTTT.

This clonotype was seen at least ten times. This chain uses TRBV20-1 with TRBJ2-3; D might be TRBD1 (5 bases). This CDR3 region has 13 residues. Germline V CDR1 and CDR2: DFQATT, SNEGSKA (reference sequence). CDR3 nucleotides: TGCAGCCCGGCGCAGGGTGACCCAGATACGCAGTATTTT. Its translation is CSPAQGDPDTQYF.

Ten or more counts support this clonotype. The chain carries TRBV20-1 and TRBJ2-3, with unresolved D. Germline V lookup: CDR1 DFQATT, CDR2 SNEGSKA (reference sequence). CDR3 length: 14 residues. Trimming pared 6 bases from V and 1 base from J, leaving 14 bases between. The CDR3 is CSAKNGWGTDTQYF. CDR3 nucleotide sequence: TGCAGTGCAAAAAATGGGTGGGGCACAGATACGCAGTATTTT.

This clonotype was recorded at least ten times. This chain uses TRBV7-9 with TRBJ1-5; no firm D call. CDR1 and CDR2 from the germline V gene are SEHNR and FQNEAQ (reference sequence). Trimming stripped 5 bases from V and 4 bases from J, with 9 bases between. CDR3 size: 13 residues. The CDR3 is CASSQDGNQPQHF. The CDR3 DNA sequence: TGTGCCAGCAGCCAGGACGGAAATCAGCCCCAGCATTTT.

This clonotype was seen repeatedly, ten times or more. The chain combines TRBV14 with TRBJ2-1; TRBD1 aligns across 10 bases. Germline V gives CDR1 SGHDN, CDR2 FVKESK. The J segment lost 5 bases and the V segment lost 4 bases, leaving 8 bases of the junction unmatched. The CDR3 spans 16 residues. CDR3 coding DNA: TGTGCCAGCAGCCCCATGCGAGGGACAGGGGACAATGAGCAGTTCTTC. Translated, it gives CASSPMRGTGDNEQFF.

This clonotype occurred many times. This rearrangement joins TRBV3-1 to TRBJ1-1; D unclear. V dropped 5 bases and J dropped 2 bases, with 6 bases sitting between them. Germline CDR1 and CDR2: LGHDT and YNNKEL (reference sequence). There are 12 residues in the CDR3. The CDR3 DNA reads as TGTGCCAGCAGCGATTTTAACACTGAAGCTTTCTTT. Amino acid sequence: CASSDFNTEAFF.

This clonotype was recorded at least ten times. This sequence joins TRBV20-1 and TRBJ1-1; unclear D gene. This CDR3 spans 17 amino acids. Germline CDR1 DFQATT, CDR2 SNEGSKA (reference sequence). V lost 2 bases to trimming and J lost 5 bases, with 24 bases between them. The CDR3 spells CSARSPRLLRVGTEAFF. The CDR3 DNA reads TGCAGTGCTAGATCCCCTCGGCTTCTCCGAGTAGGGACTGAAGCTTTCTTT.

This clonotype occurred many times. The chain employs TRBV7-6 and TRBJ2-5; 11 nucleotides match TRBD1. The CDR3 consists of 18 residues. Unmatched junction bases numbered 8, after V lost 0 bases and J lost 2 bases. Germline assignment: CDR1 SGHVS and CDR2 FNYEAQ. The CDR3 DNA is TGTGCCAGCAGCTTAGCTTTTGGGACAGGGGGTAATCAAGAGACCCAGTACTTC. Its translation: CASSLAFGTGGNQETQYF.

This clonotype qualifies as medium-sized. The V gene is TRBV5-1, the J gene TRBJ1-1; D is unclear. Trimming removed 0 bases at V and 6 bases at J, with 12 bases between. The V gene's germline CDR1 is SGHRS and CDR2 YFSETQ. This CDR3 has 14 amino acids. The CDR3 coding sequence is TGCGCCAGCAGCTTGGATCCAGGATACCCTGAAGCTTTCTTT. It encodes CASSLDPGYPEAFF.

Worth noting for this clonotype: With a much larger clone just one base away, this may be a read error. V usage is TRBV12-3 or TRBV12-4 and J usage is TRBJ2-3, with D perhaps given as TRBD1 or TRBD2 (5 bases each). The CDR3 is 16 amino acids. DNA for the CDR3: TGTGCCAGAAGTTTACGCCGGGACGGCTACACAGATACGCAGTATTTT. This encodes CARSLRRDGYTDTQYF.

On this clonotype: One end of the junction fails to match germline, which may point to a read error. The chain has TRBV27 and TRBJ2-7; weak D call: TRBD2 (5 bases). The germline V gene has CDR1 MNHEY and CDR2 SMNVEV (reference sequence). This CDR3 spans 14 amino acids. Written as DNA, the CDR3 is TGTGCCAGAAGTTTATCGGCGGGTACCAACGAGCAGTACTTC. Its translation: CARSLSAGTNEQYF.

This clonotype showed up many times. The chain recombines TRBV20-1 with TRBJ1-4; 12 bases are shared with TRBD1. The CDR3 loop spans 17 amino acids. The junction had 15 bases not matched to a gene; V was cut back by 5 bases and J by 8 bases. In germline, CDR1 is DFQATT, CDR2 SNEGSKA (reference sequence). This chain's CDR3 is CSAGQGTGGLRKEKLFF. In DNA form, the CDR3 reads TGCAGTGCTGGCCAAGGGACAGGGGGCCTCCGGAAAGAAAAACTGTTTTTT.

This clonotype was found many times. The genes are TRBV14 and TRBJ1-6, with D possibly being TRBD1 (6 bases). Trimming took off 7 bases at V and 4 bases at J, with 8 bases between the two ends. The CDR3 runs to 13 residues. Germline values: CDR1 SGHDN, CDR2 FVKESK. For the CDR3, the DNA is TGTGCCAGCACGGGGACATATAATTCACCCCTCCACTTT. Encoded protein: CASTGTYNSPLHF. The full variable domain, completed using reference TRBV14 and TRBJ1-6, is EAGVTQFPSHSVIEKGQTVTLRCDPISGHDNLYWYRRVMGKEIKFLLHFVKESKQDESGMPNNRFLAERTGGTYSTLKVQPAELEDSGVYFCASTGTYNSPLHFGNGTRLTVT.

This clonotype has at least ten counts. The CDR3 coding sequence is TGCAGCGCCCAGAACCCCACAGGGGACAATGAGCAGTTCTTC. The encoded protein is CSAQNPTGDNEQFF. V usage is TRBV20-1 and J usage is TRBJ2-1, with 7 bases identical to TRBD1. The CDR3 extends over 14 amino acids. CDR1 is DFQATT and CDR2 is SNEGSKA in the germline V gene (reference sequence).

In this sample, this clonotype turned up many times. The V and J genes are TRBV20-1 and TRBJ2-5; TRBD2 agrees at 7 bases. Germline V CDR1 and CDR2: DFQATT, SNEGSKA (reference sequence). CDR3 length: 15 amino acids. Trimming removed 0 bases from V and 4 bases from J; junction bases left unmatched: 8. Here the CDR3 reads CSARDLAGVRETQYF. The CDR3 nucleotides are TGCAGTGCTAGAGATCTTGCGGGAGTACGAGAGACCCAGTACTTC.

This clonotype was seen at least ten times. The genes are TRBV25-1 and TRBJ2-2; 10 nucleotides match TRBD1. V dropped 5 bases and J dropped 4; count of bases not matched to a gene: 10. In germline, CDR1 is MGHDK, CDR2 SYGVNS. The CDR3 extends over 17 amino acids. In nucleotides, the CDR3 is TGTGCCAGCAGTCAACCGGGACAGGGGTTGTCCACCGGGGAGCTGTTTTTT. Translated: CASSQPGQGLSTGELFF.